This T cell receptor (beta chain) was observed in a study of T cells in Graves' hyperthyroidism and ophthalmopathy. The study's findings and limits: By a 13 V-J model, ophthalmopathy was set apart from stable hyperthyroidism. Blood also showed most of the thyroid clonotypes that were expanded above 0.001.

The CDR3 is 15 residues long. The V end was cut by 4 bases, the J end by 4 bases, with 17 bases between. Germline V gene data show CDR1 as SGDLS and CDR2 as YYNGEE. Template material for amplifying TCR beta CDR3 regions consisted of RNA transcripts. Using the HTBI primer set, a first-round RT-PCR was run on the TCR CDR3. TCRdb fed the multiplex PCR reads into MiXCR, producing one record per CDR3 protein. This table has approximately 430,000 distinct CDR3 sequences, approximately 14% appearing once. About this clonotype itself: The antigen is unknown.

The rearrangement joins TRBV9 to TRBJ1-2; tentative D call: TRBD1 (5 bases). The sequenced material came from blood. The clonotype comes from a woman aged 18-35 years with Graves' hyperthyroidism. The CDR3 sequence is CASSTEVGVGYGYTF. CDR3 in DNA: TGTGCCAGCAGCACCGAGGTGGGGGTTGGCTATGGCTACACCTTC.